The 5 T cell receptor beta chains below were found in one sample sequenced in a study (dated by TCRdb to between 2015 and 2017). The method behind the library was 5' RACE. The sequencing machine was an Illumina MiSeq. TCRdb took the public reads, trimmed them with fastp at Q25, ran MiXCR for clone calling and kept in-frame beta chains. Here each entry gathers all rows of one CDR3 protein and keeps the most common genes and DNA. The sample profile shows 53,000 or so distinct CDR3 sequences; around 25% of them were found once. The biggest ten clones account for 3.2% of the sample. The source material was tumor-infiltrating naive CD4+ T cells sorted from the breast tumor. Per the publication, the cell subset or site label means: naive CD4+ T cells, CD4+CD45RA+CD25-. These TCRs come from a female donor with breast cancer.

The CDR3 loop is CASSPPSGIVGEQYF. CDR3 DNA sequence: TGTGCCAGCAGCCCCCCTAGCGGGATCGTAGGCGAGCAGTACTTC. The rearrangement uses TRBV16 and TRBJ2-7; TRBD2 agrees at 9 bases. Losses at the gene ends were 4 bases for V and 6 bases for J; bases not matched to a gene: 10. Per germline, CDR1 KGHSY and CDR2 FQNENV. The CDR3 length is 15 residues.

This clonotype was seen a handful of times. The V call is TRBV20-1, the J call TRBJ2-6; D unresolved. The germline gives CDR1 DFQATT, CDR2 SNEGSKA (reference sequence). The CDR3 has 12 amino acids. Trimming cost V 3 bases and J 2 bases, with 2 bases left between them. The CDR3 DNA is TGCAGTGCTAGTCCTGGGGCCAACGTCCTGACTTTC. Translation: CSASPGANVLTF.

This clonotype was found a few times. Because it lacks the conserved phenylalanine or tryptophan at the end, this CDR3 is likely a read error. This rearrangement joins TRBV28 to TRBJ2-1; 16 bases match TRBD2. V shed 4 bases, J shed 5 bases, and the junction held 8 bases outside the gene matches. The CDR3 length is 18 residues. Germline CDR1 reads MDHEN; CDR2 reads SYDVKM. The CDR3 DNA reads TGTGCCAGCAGTTCGCCGGGACTAGCGGGAGGGCGAGACAATGAGCAGTTCATC. It encodes CASSSPGLAGGRDNEQFI.

The CDR3 DNA sequence: TGTGCCAGCAGAAACAGGGGGGGGGCAAATGAGCAGTTCTTC. It codes for CASRNRGGANEQFF. V and J are TRBV28 and TRBJ2-1; tentative D call: TRBD1 (8 bases). This CDR3 is 14 amino acids long. The V and J ends lost 6 bases and 7 bases respectively, with 16 bases between them. Germline assignment: CDR1 MDHEN and CDR2 SYDVKM.

The rearrangement joins TRBV24-1 to TRBJ2-7; TRBD1 matches at 11 bases. The germline V gene has CDR1 KGHDR and CDR2 SFDVKD. Trimming cost V 3 bases and J 2 bases; bases outside gene matches: 5. The CDR3 has 16 amino acids. The CDR3 coding sequence is TGTGCCACCAGTGATGGGGGACAGGGGGTTCCCTACGAGCAGTACTTC. The encoded protein is CATSDGGQGVPYEQYF.